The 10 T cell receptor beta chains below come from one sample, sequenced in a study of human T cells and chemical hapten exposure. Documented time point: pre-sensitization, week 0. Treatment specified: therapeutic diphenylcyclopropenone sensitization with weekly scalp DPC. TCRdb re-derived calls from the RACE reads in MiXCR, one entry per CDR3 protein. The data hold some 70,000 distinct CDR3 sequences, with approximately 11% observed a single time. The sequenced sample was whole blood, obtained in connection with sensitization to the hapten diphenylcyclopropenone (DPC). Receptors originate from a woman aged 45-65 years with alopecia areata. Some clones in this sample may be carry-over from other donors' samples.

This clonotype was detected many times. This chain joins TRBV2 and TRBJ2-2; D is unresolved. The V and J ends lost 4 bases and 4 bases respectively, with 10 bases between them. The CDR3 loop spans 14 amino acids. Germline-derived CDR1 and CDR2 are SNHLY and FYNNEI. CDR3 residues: CASSVSYGTGELFF. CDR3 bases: TGTGCCAGCAGTGTGAGCTACGGCACCGGGGAGCTGTTTTTT. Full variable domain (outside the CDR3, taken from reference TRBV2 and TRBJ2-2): EPEVTQTPSHQVTQMGQEVILRCVPISNHLYFYWYRQILGQKVEFLVSFYNNEISEKSEIFDDQFSVERPDGSNFTLKIRSTKLEDSAMYFCASSVSYGTGELFFGEGSRLTVL.

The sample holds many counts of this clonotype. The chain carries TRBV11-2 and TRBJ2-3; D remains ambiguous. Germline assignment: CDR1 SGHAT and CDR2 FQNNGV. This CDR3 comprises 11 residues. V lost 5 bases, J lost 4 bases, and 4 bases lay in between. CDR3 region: CASSRPDTQYF. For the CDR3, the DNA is TGTGCCAGCAGCCGTCCAGATACGCAGTATTTT.

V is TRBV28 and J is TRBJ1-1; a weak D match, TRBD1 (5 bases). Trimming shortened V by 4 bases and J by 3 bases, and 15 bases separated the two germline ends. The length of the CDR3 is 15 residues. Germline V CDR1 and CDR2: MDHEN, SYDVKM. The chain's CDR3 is CASSSPGESDTEAFF. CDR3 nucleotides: TGTGCCAGCAGTTCGCCGGGGGAGAGTGACACTGAAGCTTTCTTT.

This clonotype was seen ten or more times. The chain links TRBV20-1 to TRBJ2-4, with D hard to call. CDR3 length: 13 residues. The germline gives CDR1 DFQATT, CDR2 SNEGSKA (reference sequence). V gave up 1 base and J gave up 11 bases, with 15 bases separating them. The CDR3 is CSARVVGIWVQYF. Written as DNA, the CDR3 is TGCAGTGCTAGAGTCGTGGGGATATGGGTTCAGTACTTC.

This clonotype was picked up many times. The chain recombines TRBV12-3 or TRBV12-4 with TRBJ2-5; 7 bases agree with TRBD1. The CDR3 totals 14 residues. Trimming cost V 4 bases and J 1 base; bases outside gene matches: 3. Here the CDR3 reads CASSSKGAQETQYF. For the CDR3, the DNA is TGTGCCAGCAGTTCAAAGGGGGCCCAAGAGACCCAGTACTTC.

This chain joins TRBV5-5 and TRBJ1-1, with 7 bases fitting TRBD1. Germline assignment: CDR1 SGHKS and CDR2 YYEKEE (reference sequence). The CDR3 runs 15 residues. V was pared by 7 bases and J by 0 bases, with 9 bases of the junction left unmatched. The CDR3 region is CASGLKDRLNTEAFF. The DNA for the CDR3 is TGTGCCAGCGGACTAAAGGACAGGTTGAACACTGAAGCTTTCTTT.

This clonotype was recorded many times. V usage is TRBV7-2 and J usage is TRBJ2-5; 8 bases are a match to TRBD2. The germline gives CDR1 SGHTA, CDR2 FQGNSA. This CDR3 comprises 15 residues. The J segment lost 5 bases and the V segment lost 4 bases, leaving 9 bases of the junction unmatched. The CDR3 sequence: CASSSLQRESETQYF. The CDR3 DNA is TGTGCCAGCAGCTCCCTCCAGCGGGAGTCTGAGACCCAGTACTTC.

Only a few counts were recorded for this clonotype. In nucleotides, the CDR3 is TGTGCCAGCAGTTACTATGGACAGGGGCTGAACACTGAAGCTTTCTTT. This codes for CASSYYGQGLNTEAFF. V gene TRBV6-6 combines with J gene TRBJ1-1; 9 nucleotides align to TRBD1. Germline CDR1 reads MNHNY; CDR2 reads SVGAGI (reference sequence). The CDR3 runs 16 residues. The trim removed 1 base at V and 0 bases at J, leaving 3 bases unmatched.

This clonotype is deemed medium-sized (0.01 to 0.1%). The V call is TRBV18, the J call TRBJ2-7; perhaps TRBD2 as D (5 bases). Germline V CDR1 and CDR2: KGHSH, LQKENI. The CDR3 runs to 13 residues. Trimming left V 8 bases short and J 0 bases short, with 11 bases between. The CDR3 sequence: CASSRGGSYEQYF. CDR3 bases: TGTGCCAGCAGCCGCGGAGGCTCCTACGAGCAGTACTTC.

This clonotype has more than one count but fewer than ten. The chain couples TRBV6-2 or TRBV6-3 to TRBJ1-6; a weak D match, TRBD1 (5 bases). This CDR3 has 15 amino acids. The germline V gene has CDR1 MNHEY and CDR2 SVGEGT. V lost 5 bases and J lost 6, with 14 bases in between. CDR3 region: CASSLRDGRNSPLHF. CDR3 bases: TGTGCCAGCAGTCTAAGGGACGGCCGTAATTCACCCCTCCACTTT.